Here is one T cell receptor (beta chain) with its context. The antigen remains undetermined. Generated by immunoSEQ multiplex PCR, the TCRdb table keeps only in-frame clones and is missing some. The sample contains some 120,000 clones, 80% to 90% of which appear only once. The data are from a study of T cell responses to AZD1222 COVID-19 vaccine. Study findings and constraints: Baseline seropositivity characterized only six AZD1222 recipients.

This specimen consisted of peripheral blood, obtained on day 0 of AZD1222 vaccination. The sequence came from an adult in good health.

The CDR3, as DNA: TGTGCCACCAGTGCGGCCAACTCCTACGAGCAGTACTTC. Its translation is CATSAANSYEQYF. The chain carries TRBV24-1 and TRBJ2-7; D remains unclear. Germline V gene data show CDR1 as KGHDR and CDR2 as SFDVKD. This CDR3 contains 13 residues. V was cut by 5 bases and J by 0 bases, with 7 bases left in between.